This TCR beta chain was recovered during a study of blood T cell repertoires in COVID-19. Only in-frame clones appear in the TCRdb table, and some are missing; sequencing was by immunoSEQ multiplex PCR. The repertoire has 35,000 to 45,000 clones, around 85% of them found once; the top ten carry more than 9%. CDR3 length: 15 amino acids. The germline CDR1 and CDR2 sequences are LGHDT and YNNKEL (reference sequence). Trimming shortened V by 3 bases and J by 0 bases, and 11 bases separated the two germline ends. The chain has TRBV3-1 (or the pseudogene TRBV3-2) and TRBJ1-1, with D possibly being TRBD1 (6 bases). The specimen was peripheral blood. The TCR was taken from a human donor in a cohort sampled during active COVID-19. The CDR3 loop reads CASSHGGYVNTEAFF. The CDR3 coding sequence is TGTGCCAGCAGCCATGGGGGCTACGTGAACACTGAAGCTTTCTTT.